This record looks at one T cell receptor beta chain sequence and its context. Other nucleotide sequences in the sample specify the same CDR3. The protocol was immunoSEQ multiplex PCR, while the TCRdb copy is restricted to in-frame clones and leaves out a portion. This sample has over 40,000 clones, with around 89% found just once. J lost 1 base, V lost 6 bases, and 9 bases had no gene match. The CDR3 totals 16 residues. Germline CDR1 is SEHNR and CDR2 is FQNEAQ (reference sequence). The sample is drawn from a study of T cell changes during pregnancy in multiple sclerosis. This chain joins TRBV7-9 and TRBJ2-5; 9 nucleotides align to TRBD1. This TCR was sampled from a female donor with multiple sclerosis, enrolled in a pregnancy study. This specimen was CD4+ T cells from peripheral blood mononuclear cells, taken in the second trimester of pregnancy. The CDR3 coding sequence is TGTGCCAGCAGTTTGGGGGACAGGGTGGTCCAAGAGACCCAGTACTTC. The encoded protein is CASSLGDRVVQETQYF.